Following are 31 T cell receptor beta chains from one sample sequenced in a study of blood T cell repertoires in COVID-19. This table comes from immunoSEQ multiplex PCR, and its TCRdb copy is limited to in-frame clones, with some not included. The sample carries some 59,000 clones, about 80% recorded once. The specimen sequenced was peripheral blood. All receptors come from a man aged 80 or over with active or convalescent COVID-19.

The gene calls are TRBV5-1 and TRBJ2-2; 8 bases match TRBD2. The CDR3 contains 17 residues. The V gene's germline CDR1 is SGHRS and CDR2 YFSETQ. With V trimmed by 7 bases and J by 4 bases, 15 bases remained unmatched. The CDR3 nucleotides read TGCGCCAGCGGACTACCGGAACAGCGGGGGAGCACCGGGGAGCTGTTTTTT. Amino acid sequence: CASGLPEQRGSTGELFF.

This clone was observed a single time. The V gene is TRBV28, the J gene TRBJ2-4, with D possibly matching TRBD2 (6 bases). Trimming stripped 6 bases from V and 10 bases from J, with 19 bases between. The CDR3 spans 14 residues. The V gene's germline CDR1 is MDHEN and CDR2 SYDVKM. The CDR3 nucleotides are TGTGCCAGCAGGTACTCCGGGGACTCGTATATTCAGTACTTC. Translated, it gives CASRYSGDSYIQYF.

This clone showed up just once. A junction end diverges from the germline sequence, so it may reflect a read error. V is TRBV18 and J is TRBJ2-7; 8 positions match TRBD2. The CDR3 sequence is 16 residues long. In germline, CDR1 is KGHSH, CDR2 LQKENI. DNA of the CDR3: TGTGCCAGCTCATCACCGGGGGGGGTTACCTCCTACGAGCAGTACTTC. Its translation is CASSSPGGVTSYEQYF.

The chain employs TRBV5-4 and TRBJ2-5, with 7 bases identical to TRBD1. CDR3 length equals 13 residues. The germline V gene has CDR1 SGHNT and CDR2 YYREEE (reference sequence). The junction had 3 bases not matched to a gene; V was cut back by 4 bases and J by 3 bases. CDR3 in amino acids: CASSRDREETQYF. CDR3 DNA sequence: TGTGCCAGCAGCCGAGACAGGGAAGAGACCCAGTACTTC.

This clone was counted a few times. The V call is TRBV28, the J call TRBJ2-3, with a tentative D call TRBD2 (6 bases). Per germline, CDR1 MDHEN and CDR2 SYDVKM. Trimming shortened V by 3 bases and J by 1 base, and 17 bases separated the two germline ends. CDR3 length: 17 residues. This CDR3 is CASSFPSRGKGTDTQYF. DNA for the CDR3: TGTGCCAGCAGTTTCCCGTCCCGGGGGAAAGGCACAGATACGCAGTATTTT.

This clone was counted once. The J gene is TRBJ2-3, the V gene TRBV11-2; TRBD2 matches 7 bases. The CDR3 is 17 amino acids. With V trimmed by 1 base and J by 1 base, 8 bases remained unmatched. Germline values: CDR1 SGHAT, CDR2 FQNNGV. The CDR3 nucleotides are TGTGCCAGCAGCTTAGGCCTCAAGCGGGGACGCACAGATACGCAGTATTTT. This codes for CASSLGLKRGRTDTQYF.

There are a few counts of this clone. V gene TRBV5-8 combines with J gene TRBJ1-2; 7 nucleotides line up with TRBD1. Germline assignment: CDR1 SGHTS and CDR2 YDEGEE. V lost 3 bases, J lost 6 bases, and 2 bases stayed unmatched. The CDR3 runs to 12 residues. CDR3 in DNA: TGTGCCAGCAGCTACAGGGGCCATGGCTACACCTTC. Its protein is CASSYRGHGYTF.

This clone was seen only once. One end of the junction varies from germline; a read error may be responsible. CDR3 bases: TGTGCCAGCAGTTTACCTGGCCGGGACAGACTTTTT. Translated: CASSLPGRDRLF. The chain links TRBV28 to TRBJ1-4, with 7 bases that match TRBD1. CDR3 length: 12 residues. CDR1 is MDHEN, CDR2 SYDVKM, per germline.

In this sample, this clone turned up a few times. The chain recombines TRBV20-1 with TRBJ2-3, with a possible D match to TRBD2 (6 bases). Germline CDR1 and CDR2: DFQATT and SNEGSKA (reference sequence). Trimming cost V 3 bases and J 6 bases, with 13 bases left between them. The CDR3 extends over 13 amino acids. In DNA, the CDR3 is TGCAGTGCTAGTAGCCCAGGAGGGGATACGCAGTATTTT. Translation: CSASSPGGDTQYF.

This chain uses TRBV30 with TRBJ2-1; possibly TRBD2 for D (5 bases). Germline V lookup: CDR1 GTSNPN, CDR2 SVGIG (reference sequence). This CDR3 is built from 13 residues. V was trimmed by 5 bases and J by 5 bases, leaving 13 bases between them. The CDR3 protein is CAWGPGGNNEQFF. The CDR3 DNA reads TGTGCCTGGGGTCCTGGAGGCAACAATGAGCAGTTCTTC.

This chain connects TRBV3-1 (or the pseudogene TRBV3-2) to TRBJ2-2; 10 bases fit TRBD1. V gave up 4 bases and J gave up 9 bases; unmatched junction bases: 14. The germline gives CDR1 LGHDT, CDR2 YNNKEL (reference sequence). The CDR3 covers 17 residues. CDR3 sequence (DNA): TGTGCCAGCAGCCCGCGGGGTCCGGGACAGGGGATGTGGGAGCTGTTTTTT. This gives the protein CASSPRGPGQGMWELFF.

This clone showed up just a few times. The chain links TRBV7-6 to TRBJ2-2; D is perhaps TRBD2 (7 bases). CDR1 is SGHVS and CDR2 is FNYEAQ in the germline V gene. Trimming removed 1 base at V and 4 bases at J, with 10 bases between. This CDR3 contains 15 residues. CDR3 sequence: CASSLGGGSTGELFF. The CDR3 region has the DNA TGTGCCAGCAGCTTAGGGGGGGGCTCCACCGGGGAGCTGTTTTTT.

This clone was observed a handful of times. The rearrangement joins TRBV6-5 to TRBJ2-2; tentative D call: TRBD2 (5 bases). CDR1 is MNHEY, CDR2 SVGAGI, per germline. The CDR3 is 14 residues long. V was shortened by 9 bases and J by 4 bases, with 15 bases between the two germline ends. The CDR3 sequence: CASRRTASTGELFF. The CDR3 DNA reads TGTGCCAGTAGGAGGACGGCATCCACCGGGGAGCTGTTTTTT.

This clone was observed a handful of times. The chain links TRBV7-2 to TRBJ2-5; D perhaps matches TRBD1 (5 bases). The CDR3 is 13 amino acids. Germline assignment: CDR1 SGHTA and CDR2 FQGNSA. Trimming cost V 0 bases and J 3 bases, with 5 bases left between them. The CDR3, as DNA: TGTGCCAGCAGCTTAGCACAGGAAGAGACCCAGTACTTC. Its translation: CASSLAQEETQYF.

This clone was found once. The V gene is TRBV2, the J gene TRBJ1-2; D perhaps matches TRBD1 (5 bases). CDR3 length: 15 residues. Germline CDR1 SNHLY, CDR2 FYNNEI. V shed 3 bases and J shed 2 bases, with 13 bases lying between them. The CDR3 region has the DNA TGTGCCAGCAGTGATCACAAACAGGAGAACTATGGCTACACCTTC. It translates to CASSDHKQENYGYTF.

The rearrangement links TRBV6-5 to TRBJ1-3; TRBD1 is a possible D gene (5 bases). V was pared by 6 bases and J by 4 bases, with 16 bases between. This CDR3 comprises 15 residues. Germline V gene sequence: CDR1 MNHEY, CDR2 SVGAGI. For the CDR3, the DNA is TGTGCCAGCAGCCGATCCGCGGGGCTCGGAAACACCATATATTTT. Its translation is CASSRSAGLGNTIYF.

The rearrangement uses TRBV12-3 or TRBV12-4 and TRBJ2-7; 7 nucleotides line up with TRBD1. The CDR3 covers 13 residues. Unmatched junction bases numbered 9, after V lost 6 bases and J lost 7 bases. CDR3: CASSAEGGWEQYF. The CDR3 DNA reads TGTGCCAGCAGCGCGGAAGGGGGCTGGGAGCAGTACTTC.

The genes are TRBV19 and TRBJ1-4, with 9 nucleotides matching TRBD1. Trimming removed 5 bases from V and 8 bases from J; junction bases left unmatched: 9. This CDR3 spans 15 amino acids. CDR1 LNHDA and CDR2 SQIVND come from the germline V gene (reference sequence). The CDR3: CASSGPGQGDEKLFF. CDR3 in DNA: TGTGCCAGTAGTGGACCGGGACAGGGTGACGAAAAACTGTTTTTT.

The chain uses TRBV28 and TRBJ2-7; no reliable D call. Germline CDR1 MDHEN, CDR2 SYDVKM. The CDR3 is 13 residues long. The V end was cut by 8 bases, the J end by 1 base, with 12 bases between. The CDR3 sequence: CASAAGRSYEQYF. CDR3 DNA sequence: TGTGCCAGCGCCGCAGGCAGATCCTACGAGCAGTACTTC.

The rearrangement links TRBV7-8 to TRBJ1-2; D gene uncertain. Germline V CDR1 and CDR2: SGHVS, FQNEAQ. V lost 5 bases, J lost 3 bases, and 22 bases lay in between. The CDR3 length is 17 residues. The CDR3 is CASSPSLGVWMDYGYTF. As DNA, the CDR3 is TGTGCCAGCAGCCCTTCACTCGGGGTGTGGATGGACTATGGCTACACCTTC.

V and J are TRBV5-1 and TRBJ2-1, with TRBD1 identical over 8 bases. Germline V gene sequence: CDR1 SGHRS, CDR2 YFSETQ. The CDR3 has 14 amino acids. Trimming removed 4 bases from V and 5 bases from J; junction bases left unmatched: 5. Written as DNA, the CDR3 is TGCGCCAGCAGCGGACAGGGTAGGGACAATGAGCAGTTCTTC. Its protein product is CASSGQGRDNEQFF.

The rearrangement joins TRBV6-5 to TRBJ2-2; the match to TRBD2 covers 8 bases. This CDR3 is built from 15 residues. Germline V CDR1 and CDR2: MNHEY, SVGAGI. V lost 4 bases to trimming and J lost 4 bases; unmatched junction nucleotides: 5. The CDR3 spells CASSLTSGSTGELFF. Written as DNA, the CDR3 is TGTGCCAGCAGTTTAACTAGCGGATCCACCGGGGAGCTGTTTTTT.

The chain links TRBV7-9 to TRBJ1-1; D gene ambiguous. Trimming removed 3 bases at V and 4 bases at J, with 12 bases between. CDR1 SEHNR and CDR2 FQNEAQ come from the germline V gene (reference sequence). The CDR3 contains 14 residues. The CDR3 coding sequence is TGTGCCAGCAGCTTCACTCAAGAGCTCACTGAAGCTTTCTTT. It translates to CASSFTQELTEAFF.

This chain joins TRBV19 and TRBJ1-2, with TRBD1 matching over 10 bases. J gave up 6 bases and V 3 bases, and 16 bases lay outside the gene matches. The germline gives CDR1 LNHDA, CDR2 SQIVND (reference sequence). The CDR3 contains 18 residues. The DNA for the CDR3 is TGTGCCAGTAGTATTATGACCTTACGCTTGACAGGGGGCGATGGCTACACCTTC. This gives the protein CASSIMTLRLTGGDGYTF.

The CDR3 here is CASSPGRDGIALGETQYF. The CDR3 DNA is TGTGCCAGCAGTCCCGGGAGGGACGGAATAGCCTTAGGGGAGACCCAGTACTTC. This chain links TRBV5-8 with TRBJ2-5; TRBD2 agrees at 8 bases. This CDR3 comprises 18 residues. In germline, CDR1 is SGHTS, CDR2 YDEGEE. Unmatched junction bases numbered 20, after V lost 5 bases and J lost 5 bases.

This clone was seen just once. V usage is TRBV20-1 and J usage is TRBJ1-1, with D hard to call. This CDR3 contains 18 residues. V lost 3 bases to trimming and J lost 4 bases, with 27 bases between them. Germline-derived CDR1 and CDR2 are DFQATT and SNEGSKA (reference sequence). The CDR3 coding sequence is TGCAGTGCTAGTAGTGTCGCCGGGGAGACTTGGGTCCCCACTGAAGCTTTCTTT. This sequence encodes CSASSVAGETWVPTEAFF.

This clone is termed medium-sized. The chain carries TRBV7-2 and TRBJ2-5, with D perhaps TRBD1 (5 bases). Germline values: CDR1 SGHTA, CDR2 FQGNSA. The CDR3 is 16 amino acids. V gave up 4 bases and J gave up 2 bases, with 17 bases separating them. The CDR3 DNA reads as TGTGCCAGCAGCTCCTCAGTCAGGGTGTTTCAAGAGACCCAGTACTTC. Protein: CASSSSVRVFQETQYF.

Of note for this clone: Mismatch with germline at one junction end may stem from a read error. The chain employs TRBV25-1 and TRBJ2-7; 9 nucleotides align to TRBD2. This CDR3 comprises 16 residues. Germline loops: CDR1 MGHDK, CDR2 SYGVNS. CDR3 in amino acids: CAGSEYGGGADNEQYF. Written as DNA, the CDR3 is TGTGCCGGCAGTGAATACGGCGGGGGGGCGGACAACGAGCAGTACTTC.

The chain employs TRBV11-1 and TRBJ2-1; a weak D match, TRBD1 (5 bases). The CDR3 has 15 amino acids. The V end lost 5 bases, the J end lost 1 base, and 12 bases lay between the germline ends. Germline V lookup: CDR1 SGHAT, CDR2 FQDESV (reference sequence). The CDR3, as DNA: TGTGCCAGCAGCCTCGACAGCATTTCCTACAATGAGCAGTTCTTC. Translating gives CASSLDSISYNEQFF. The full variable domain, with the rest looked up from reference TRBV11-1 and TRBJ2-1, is EAEVAQSPRYKITEKSQAVAFWCDPISGHATLYWYRQILGQGPELLVQFQDESVVDDSQLPKDRFSAERLKGVDSTLKIQPAELGDSAMYLCASSLDSISYNEQFFGPGTRLTVL.

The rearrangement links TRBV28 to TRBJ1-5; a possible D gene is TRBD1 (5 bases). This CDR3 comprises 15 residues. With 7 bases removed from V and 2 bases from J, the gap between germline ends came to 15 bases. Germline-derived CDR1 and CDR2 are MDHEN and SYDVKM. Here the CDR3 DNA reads TGTGCCAGCACCCCCCGGGGAGGGGGCAATCAGCCCCAGCATTTT. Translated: CASTPRGGGNQPQHF.

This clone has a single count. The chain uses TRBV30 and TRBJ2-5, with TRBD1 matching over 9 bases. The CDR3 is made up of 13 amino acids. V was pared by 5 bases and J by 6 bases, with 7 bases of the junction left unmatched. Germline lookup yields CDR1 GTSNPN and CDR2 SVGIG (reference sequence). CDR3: CAWVGQGRKTQYF. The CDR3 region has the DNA TGTGCCTGGGTCGGACAGGGGAGGAAGACCCAGTACTTC.